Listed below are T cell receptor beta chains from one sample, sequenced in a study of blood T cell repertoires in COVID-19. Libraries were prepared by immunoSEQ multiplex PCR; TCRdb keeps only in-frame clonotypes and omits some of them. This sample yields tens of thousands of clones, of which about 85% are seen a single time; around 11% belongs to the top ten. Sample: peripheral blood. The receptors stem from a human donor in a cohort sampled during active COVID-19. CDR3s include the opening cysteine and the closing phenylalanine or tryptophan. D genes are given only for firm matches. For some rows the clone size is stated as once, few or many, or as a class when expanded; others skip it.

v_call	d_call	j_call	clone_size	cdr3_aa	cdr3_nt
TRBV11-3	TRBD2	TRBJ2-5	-	CASSFGGAGETQYF	TGTGCCAGCAGCTTCGGGGGGGCGGGAGAGACCCAGTACTTC
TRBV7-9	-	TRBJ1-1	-	CASAQEATNTEAFF	TGTGCCAGCGCCCAGGAGGCCACGAACACTGAAGCTTTCTTT
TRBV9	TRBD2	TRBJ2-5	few	CASSVAGLAGETQYF	TGTGCCAGCAGCGTAGCTGGACTAGCGGGGGAGACCCAGTACTTC
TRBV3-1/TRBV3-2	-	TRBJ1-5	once	CASSHGGGRGQPQHF	TGTGCCAGCAGCCATGGGGGGGGCCGGGGGCAGCCCCAGCATTTT
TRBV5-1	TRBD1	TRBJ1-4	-	CASSLEGRGTEKLFF	TGCGCCAGCAGCTTGGAGGGCAGGGGGACTGAAAAACTGTTTTTT
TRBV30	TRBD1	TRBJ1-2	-	CAWRTTGSYGYTF	TGTGCCTGGAGAACGACAGGGAGCTATGGCTACACCTTC
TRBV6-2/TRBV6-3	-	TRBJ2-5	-	CASSPRTGEREKRAQETQYF	TGTGCCAGCAGCCCGCGAACAGGGGAACGGGAGAAGAGGGCTCAAGAGACCCAGTACTTC
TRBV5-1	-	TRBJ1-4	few	CASSPYRGGMGEKLFF	TGCGCCAGCAGCCCCTATCGCGGGGGGATGGGGGAAAAACTGTTTTTT
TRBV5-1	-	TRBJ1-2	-	CASSSQGGSNYGYTF	TGCGCCAGCAGTTCCCAGGGAGGGTCTAACTATGGCTACACCTTC
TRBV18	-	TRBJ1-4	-	CASSPSTATNEKLFF	TGTGCCAGCTCACCAAGCACAGCAACTAATGAAAAACTGTTTTTT
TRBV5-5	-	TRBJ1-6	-	CASSLDVSNSPLHF	TGTGCCAGCAGCCTGGACGTCAGTAATTCACCCCTCCACTTT
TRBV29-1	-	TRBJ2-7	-	CSVLGGRTGAYEQYF	TGCAGCGTGTTGGGGGGAAGGACAGGAGCCTACGAGCAGTACTTC
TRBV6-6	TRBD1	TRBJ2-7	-	CASSYSGDRKTYEQYF	TGTGCCAGCAGTTACTCGGGGGACAGAAAAACCTACGAGCAGTACTTC
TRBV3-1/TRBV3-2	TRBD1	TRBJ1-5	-	CASSRTDRLGNQPQHF	TGTGCCAGCAGCCGAACGGACAGGCTCGGCAATCAGCCCCAGCATTTT
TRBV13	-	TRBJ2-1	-	CASSLAHLPFF	TGTGCCAGCAGCTTAGCACACCTCCCGTTCTTC